A selection of T cell receptor beta chains follows, all from one sample in a study of post-analysis software for immune sequencing data. Each CDR3 protein gets one entry after TCRdb re-called the PCR reads with MiXCR. The data contain roughly 870,000 distinct CDR3 sequences, approximately 53% of them singletons. The sequenced material came from blood. The receptor source for this set is a girl aged 10-17 years with multiple sclerosis. Both conserved end residues are part of each CDR3.

>TRBV5-5|TRBJ1-2
CASSPQWDPNYGYTF
>TRBV7-3|TRBJ2-7
CASSFPTDRGYGEQYF
>TRBV5-1|TRBJ2-5
CASSLPHASGRGDEQYF
>TRBV7-3|TRBJ2-1
CASSPTGTVYEQFF
>TRBV12-3/TRBV12-4|NA
CASSRTSGSHPEQYF
>TRBV2|TRBJ1-6
CASSRDDSYNSPLHF
>TRBV3-1|TRBJ2-3
CASSQGGLAGGPGEADTQYF
>TRBV12-3/TRBV12-4|TRBJ1-2
CASSPEANYGYTF
>TRBV3-1|TRBJ2-7
CASSQETGGRTSYEQYF
>TRBV5-1|TRBJ2-1
CASSLGRGRGYEQFF
>TRBV5-1|TRBJ2-1
CASSFSTSSSYNEQFF
>TRBV10-3|TRBJ2-3
CAISERGSGGTDTQYF
>TRBV29-1|TRBJ2-1
CSVEGSGASDEQFF
>TRBV5-1|TRBJ2-1
CASSLWGTDEQFF
>TRBV27|TRBJ2-5
CASSLPGNSFTQYF
>TRBV9|TRBJ2-3
CASSVGTSRSAGTQYF
>TRBV4-2|TRBJ1-1
CASSQQTGAMEAFF
>TRBV7-2|TRBJ2-1
CASSSSEVEQFF
>TRBV20-1|TRBJ2-5
CSAGTSGATGGTQYF